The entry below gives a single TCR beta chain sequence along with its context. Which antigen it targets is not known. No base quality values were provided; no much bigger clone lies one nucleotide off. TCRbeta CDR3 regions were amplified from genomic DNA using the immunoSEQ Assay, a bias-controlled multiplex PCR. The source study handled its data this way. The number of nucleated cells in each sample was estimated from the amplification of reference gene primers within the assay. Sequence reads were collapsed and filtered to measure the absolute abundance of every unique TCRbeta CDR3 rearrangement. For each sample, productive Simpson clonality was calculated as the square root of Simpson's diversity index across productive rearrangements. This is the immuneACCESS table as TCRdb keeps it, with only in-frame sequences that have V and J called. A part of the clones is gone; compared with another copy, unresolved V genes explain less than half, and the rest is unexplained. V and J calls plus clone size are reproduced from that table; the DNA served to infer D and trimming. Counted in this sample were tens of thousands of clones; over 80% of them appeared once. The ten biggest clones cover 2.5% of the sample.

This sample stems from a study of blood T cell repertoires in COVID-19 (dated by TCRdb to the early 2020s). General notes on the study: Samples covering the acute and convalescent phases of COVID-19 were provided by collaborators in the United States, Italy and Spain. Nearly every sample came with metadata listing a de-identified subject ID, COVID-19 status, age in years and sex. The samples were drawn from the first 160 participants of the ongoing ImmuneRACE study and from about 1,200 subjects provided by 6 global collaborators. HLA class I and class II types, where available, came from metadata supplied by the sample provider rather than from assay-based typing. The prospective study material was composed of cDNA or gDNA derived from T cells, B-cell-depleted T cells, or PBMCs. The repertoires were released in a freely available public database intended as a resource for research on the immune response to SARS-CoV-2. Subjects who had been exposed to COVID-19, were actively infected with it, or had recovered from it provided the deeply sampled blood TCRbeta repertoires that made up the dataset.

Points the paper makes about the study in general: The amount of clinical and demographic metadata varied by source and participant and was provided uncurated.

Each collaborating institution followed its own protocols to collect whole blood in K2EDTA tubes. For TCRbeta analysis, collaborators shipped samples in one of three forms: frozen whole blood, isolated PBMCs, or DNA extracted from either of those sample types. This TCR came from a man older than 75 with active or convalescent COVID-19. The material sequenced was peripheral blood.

The nucleotides read TGTGCCAGCAGACCCGGGACAGGGGGTAGCTATGGCTACACCTTC. This translates into CASRPGTGGSYGYTF. The chain joins TRBV6-5 to TRBJ1-2, and 11 junction bases match TRBD1. CDR1 is given as MNHEY and CDR2 as SVGAGI, both from the germline V gene. Including the terminal cysteine and phenylalanine, the CDR3 comprises 15 residues. Only the CDR3 DNA stays, 45 bases, in frame from base 1. For this chain, trimming is 6 bases at the V end and 4 bases at the J end, and the number of junction bases without a gene match is 7.